Following are 3 T cell receptor beta chains from one sample sequenced in a study of T cells in Graves' hyperthyroidism and ophthalmopathy. Template material for amplifying TCR beta CDR3 regions consisted of RNA transcripts. With the HTBI primer set, the TCR CDR3 went through a first round of RT-PCR. One entry per CDR3 protein results from TCRdb running MiXCR on the multiplex PCR reads. Of 560,000 or so distinct CDR3 sequences listed, about half were seen once; the top ten hold about 7.9%. Sequencing was carried out using peripheral blood or thyroid tissue (not recorded which). These receptors were collected from a woman between 18 and 30 years old with Graves' hyperthyroidism.

V is TRBV7-8 and J is TRBJ2-7; 12 bases line up with TRBD2. Losses at the gene ends were 6 bases for V and 3 bases for J; bases not matched to a gene: 9. This CDR3 is built from 16 residues. Germline assignment: CDR1 SGHVS and CDR2 FQNEAQ. The CDR3 bases are TGTGCCAGCAGTTACTCTTCGACTAGCGGGAGCTACGAGCAGTACTTC. The encoded protein is CASSYSSTSGSYEQYF.

The chain joins TRBV5-1 to TRBJ1-1; no reliable D call. Germline values: CDR1 SGHRS, CDR2 YFSETQ. This CDR3 is 15 amino acids long. Trimming left V 2 bases short and J 5 bases short, with 16 bases between. CDR3 in amino acids: CASSFDLDRRTEAFF. The CDR3 DNA reads as TGCGCCAGCAGCTTCGACCTTGATAGGAGGACTGAAGCTTTCTTT.

This clonotype has only a few counts. This sequence joins TRBV12-3 or TRBV12-4 and TRBJ2-7; 11 nucleotides align to TRBD2. V shed 6 bases, J shed 6 bases, and the junction held 7 bases outside the gene matches. The CDR3 contains 14 residues. The CDR3 DNA reads TGTGCCAGCAGCTATACTAGCGGGAGTTTCGAGCAGTACTTC. Translation gives CASSYTSGSFEQYF.